The T cell receptor (beta chain) under discussion was sequenced for a study of T cell responses to AZD1222 COVID-19 vaccine. Study-wide findings and caveats: The study found Spike-specific TCR breadth and depth rose after two AZD1222 doses. Along spike, vaccine-associated CD4 TCRs were found throughout, with dominance at 160-218 and 743-854. Possibly, clonal diversity was underestimated; donors were largely white British and included more females.

Profiling relied on immunoSEQ multiplex PCR, and the TCRdb table lists in-frame clones only, not all of them. The repertoire holds about 110,000 clones, over 85% seen once, with 2% to 2.5% in the top ten. The CDR3 is made up of 12 amino acids. CDR1 is SNHLY and CDR2 is FYNNEI in the germline V gene. The V gene lost 7 bases and the J gene lost 2 bases, with 8 bases spanning the gap. Notes on this clone: Antigen: not known.

The input for sequencing was peripheral blood, taken 28 days after the second AZD1222 dose. V and J are TRBV2 and TRBJ1-1; possibly TRBD1 for D (5 bases). This clonotype originated in an adult who received the AZD1222 COVID-19 vaccine. The CDR3 DNA reads TGTGCCAGCACTCAGGGTAACACTGAAGCTTTCTTT. Protein: CASTQGNTEAFF.